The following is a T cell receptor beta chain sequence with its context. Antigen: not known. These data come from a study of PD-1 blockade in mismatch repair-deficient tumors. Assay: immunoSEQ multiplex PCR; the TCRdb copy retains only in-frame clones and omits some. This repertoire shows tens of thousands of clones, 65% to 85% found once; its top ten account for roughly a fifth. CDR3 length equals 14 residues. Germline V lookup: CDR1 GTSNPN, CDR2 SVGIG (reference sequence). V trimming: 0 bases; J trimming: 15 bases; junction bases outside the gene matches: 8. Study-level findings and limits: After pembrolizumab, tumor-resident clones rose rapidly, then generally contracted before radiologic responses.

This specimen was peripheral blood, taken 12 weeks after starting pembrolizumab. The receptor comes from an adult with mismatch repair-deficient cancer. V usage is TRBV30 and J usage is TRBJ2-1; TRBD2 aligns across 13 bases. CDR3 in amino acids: CAWSVGGLAGRGFF. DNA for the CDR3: TGTGCCTGGAGTGTAGGGGGACTAGCGGGAAGGGGGTTCTTC.